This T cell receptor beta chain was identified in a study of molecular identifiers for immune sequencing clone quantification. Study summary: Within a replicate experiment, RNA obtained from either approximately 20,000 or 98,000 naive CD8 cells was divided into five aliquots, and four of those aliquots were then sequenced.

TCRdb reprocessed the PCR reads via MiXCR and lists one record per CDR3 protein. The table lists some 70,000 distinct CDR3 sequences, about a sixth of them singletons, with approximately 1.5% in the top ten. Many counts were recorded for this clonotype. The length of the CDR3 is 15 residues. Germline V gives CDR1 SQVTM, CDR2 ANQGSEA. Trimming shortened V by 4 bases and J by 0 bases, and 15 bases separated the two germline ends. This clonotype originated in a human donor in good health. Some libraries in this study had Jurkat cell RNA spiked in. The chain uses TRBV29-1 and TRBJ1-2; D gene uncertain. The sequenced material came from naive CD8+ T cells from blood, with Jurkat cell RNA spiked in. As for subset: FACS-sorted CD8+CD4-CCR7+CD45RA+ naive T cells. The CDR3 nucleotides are TGCAGCGTTGTGACTCCTTTGCAGGCTAACTATGGCTACACCTTC. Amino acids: CSVVTPLQANYGYTF.